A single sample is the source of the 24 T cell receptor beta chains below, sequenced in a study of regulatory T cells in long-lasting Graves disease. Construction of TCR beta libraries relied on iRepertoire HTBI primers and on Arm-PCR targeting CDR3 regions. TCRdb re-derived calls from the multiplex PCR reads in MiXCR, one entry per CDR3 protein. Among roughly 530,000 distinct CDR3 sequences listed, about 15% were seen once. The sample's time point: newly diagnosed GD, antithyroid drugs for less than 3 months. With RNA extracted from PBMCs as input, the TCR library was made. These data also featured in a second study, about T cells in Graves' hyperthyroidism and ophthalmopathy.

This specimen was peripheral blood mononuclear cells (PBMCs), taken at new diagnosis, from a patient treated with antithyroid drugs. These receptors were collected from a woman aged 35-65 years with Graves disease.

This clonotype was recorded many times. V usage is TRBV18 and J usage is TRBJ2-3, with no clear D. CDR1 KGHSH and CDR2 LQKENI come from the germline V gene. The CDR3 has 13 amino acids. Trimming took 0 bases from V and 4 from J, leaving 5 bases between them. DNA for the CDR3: TGTGCCAGCTCACCACCCTACTCAGATACGCAGTATTTT. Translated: CASSPPYSDTQYF. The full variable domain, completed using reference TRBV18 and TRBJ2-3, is NAGVMQNPRHLVRRRGQEARLRCSPMKGHSHVYWYRQLPEEGLKFMVYLQKENIIDESGMPKERFSAEFPKEGPSILRIQQVVRGDSAAYFCASSPPYSDTQYFGPGTRLTVL.

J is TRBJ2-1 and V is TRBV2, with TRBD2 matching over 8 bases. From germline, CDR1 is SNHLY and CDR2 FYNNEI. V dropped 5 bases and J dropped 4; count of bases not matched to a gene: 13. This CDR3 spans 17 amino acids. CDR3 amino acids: CASSPSPPGLEYNEQFF. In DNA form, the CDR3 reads TGTGCCAGCAGTCCCTCCCCTCCGGGACTAGAATACAATGAGCAGTTCTTC.

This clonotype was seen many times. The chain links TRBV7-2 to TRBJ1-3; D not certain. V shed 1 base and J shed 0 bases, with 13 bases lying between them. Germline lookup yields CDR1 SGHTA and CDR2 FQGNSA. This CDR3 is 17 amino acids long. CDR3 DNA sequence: TGTGCCAGCAGCTTAGAAAGCATCCTGAGCTCTGGAAACACCATATATTTT. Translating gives CASSLESILSSGNTIYF.

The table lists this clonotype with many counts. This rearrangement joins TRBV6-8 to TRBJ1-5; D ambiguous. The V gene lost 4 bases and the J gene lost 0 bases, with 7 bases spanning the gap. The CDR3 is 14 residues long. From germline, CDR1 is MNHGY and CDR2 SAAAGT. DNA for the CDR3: TGTGCCAGCAGTTTTAACGTTAGCAATCAGCCCCAGCATTTT. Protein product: CASSFNVSNQPQHF.

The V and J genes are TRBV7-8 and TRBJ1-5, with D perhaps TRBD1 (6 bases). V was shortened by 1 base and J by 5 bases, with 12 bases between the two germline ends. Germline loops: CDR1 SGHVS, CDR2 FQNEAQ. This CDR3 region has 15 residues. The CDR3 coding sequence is TGTGCCAGCAGCTTAGTCAGGGGAGGCTATCAGCCCCAGCATTTT. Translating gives CASSLVRGGYQPQHF.

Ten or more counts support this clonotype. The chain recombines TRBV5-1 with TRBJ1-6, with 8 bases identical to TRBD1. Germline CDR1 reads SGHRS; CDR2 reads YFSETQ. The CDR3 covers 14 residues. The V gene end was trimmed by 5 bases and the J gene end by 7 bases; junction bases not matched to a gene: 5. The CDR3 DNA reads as TGCGCCAGCAGGGAGACAGGGGACAATTCACCCCTCCACTTT. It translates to CASRETGDNSPLHF.

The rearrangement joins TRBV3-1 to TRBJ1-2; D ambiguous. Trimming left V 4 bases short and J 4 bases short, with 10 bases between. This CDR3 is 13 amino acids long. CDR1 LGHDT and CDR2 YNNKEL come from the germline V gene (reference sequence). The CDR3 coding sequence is TGTGCCAGCAGCCCGTTACAGAGCTATGGCTACACCTTC. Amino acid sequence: CASSPLQSYGYTF.

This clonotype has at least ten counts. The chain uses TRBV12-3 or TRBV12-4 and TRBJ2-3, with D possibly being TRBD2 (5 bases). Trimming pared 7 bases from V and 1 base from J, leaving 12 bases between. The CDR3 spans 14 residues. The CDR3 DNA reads TGTGCCAGCAACCGGAGGTCCGGCACAGATACGCAGTATTTT. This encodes CASNRRSGTDTQYF.

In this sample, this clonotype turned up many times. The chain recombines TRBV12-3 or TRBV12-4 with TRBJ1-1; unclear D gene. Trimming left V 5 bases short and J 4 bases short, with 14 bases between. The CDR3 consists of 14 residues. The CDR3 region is CASSIRRGGTEAFF. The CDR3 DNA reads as TGTGCCAGCAGTATTAGACGGGGAGGCACTGAAGCTTTCTTT.

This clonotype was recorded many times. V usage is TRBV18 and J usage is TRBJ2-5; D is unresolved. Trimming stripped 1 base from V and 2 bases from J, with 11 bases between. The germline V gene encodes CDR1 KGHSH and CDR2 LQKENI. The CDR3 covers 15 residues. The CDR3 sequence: CASSPRVALQETQYF. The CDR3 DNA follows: TGTGCCAGCTCACCACGAGTAGCCTTACAAGAGACCCAGTACTTC. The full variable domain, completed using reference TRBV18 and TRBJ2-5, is NAGVMQNPRHLVRRRGQEARLRCSPMKGHSHVYWYRQLPEEGLKFMVYLQKENIIDESGMPKERFSAEFPKEGPSILRIQQVVRGDSAAYFCASSPRVALQETQYFGPGTRLLVL.

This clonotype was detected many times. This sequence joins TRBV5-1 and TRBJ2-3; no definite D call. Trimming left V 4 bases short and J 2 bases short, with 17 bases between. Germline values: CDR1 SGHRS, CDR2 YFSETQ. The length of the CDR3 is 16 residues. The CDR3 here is CASSLYPVTVTDTQYF. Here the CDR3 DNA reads TGCGCCAGCAGCCTCTACCCTGTGACTGTCACAGATACGCAGTATTTT.

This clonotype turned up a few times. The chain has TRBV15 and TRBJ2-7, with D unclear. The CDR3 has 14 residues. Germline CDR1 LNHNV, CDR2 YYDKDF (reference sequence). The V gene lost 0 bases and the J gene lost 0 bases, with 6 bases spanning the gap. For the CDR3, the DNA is TGTGCCACCAGCAGAGAAAAGGGCTCCTACGAGCAGTACTTC. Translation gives CATSREKGSYEQYF.

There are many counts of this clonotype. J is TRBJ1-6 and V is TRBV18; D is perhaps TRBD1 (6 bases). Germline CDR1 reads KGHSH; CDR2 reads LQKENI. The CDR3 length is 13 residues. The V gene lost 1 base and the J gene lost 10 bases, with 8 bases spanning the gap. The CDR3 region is CASSPHRDSPLHF. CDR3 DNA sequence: TGTGCCAGCTCACCACACAGGGACTCACCCCTCCACTTT.

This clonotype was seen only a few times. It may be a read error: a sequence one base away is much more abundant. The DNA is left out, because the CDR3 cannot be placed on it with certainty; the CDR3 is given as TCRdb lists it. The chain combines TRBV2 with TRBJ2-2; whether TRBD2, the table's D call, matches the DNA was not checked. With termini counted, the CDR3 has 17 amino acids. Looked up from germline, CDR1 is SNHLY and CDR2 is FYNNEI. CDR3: CASSDVAGGSNTGELSF.

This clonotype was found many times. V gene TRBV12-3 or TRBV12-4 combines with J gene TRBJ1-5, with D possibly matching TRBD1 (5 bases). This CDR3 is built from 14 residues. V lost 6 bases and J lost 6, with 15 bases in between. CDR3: CASRRPGDLQPQHF. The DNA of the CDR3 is TGTGCCAGCAGACGACCGGGGGATCTTCAGCCCCAGCATTTT.

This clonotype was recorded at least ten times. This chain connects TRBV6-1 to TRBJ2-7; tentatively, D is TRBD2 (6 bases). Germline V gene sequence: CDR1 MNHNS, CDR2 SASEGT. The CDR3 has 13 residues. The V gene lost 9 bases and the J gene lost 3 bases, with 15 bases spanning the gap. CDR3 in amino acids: CASGRGGVYEQYF. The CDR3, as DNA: TGTGCCAGTGGGCGAGGAGGGGTCTACGAGCAGTACTTC.

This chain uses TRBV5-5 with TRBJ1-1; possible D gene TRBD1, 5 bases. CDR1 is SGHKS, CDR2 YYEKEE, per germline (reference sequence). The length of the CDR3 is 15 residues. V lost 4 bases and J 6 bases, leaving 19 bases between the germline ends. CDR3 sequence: CASSGSIRDGSEAFF. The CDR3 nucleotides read TGTGCCAGCAGCGGATCGATAAGGGACGGCTCTGAAGCTTTCTTT.

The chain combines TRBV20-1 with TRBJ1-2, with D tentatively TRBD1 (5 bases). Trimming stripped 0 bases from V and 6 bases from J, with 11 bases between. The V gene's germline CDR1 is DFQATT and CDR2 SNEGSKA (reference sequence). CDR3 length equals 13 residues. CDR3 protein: CSARDFGGDGYTF. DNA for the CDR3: TGCAGTGCTAGAGATTTCGGGGGAGATGGCTACACCTTC.

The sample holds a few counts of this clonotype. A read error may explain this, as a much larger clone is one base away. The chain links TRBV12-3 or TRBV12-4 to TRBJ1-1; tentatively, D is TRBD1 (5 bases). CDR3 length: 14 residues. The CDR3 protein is CASSFGSGGTEALF. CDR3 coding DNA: TGTGCCAGCAGTTTTGGGTCAGGAGGGACTGAAGCTCTCTTT.

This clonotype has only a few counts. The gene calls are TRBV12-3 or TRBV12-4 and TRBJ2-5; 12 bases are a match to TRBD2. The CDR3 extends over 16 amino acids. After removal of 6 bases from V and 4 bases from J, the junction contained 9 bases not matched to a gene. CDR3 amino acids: CASRLWASGGAETQYF. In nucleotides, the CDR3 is TGTGCCAGCAGACTTTGGGCTAGCGGGGGGGCAGAGACCCAGTACTTC.

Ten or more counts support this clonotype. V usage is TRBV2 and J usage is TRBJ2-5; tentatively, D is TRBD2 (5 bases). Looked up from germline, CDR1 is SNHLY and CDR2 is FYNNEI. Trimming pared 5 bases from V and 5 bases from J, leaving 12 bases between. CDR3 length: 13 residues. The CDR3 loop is CASSSGLGETQYF. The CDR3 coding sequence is TGTGCCAGCAGTTCCGGACTGGGGGAGACCCAGTACTTC.

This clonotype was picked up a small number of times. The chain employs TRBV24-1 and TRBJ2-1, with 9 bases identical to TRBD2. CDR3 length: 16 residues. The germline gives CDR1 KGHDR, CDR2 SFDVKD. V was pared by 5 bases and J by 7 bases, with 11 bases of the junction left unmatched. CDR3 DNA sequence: TGTGCCACCAGTGGGCTGGCGGGGGGGCGTCTAAATGAGCAGTTCTTC. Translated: CATSGLAGGRLNEQFF.

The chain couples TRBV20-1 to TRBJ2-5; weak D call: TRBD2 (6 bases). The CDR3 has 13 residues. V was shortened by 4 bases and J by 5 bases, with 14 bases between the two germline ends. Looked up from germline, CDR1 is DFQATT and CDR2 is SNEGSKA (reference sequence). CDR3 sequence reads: CSAKTGVAETQYF. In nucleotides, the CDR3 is TGCAGTGCTAAAACGGGGGTGGCGGAGACCCAGTACTTC.

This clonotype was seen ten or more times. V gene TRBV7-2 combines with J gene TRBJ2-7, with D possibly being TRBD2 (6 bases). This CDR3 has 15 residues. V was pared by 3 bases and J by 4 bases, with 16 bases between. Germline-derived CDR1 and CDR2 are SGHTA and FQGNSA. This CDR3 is CASSLSVEGTYEQYF. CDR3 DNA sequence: TGTGCCAGCAGCTTGTCGGTGGAGGGAACGTACGAGCAGTACTTC.